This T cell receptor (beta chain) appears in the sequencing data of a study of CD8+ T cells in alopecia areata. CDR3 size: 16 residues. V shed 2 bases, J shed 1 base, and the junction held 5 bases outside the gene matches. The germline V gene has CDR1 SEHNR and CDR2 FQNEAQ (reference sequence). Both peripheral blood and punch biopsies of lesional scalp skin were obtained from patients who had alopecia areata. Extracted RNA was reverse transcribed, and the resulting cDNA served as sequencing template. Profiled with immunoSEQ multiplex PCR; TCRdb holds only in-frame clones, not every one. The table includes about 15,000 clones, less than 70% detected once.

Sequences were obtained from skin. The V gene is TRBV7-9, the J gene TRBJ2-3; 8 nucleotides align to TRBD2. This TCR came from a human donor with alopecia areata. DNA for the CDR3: TGTGCCAGCAGCTTATGGACTAGCAGACGCACAGATACGCAGTATTTT. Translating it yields CASSLWTSRRTDTQYF. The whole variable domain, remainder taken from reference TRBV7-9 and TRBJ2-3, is DTGVSQNPRHKITKRGQNVTFRCDPISEHNRLYWYRQTLGQGPEFLTYFQNEAQLEKSRLLSDRFSAERPKGSFSTLEIQRTEQGDSAMYLCASSLWTSRRTDTQYFGPGTRLTVL.